This passage covers 7 T cell receptor beta chains from one sample sequenced in a study of Graves' ophthalmopathy and Graves' hyperthyroidism (dated by TCRdb to 2016 to 2019). Sequencing was carried out with an Illumina HiSeq 2000. For repertoire sequencing, the TCR beta CDR3 regions were amplified from RNA transcripts. HTBI primers and the Qiagen OneStep RT-PCR kit were used in a first-round RT-PCR, which was followed by a second-round multiplex PCR, size selection and purification. The raw public data were reprocessed by TCRdb itself: fastp quality trimming at Q25, MiXCR clonotype calling, in-frame beta chains only. Identical CDR3 protein sequences are pooled into one entry, listed with their most common genes and DNA. This sample is represented by 350,000 to 400,000 distinct CDR3 sequences; 15% to 20% of them were singletons. The ten largest clonotypes hold 1.6% of the sample. The sample consisted of peripheral blood. Receptors originate from a young woman with Graves' ophthalmopathy. Donor details come from another sample of the same person, matched by shared clones.

This clonotype was found many times. The rearrangement uses TRBV11-2 and TRBJ2-5, with TRBD2 as a possible D gene (5 bases). V gave up 3 bases and J gave up 5 bases, with 10 bases separating them. The length of the CDR3 is 13 residues. Germline CDR1 is SGHAT and CDR2 is FQNNGV. The CDR3 nucleotides are TGTGCCAGCAGCTTCGGGGTAGGGGAGACCCAGTACTTC. It translates to CASSFGVGETQYF.

This clonotype was seen more than once but under ten times. V gene TRBV3-1 combines with J gene TRBJ2-5, with 7 nucleotides matching TRBD1. The CDR3 contains 15 residues. CDR1 LGHDT and CDR2 YNNKEL come from the germline V gene (reference sequence). V lost 3 bases and J lost 5; bases outside the gene matches: 9. CDR3 protein: CASSHSLGQAETQYF. The CDR3 bases are TGTGCCAGCAGCCATTCCTTAGGACAGGCTGAGACCCAGTACTTC.

This clonotype showed up many times. The chain uses TRBV6-5 and TRBJ2-4, with TRBD1 as a possible D gene (6 bases). The DNA end lines up better with TRBJ2-1; the J call may be wrong. The germline V gene encodes CDR1 MNHEY and CDR2 SVGAGI. The CDR3 spans 15 residues. This chain's CDR3 is CASSYGETYREFQFF. The CDR3 nucleotides read TGTGCCAGCAGTTACGGGGAAACATACAGGGAGTTTCAGTTCTTC.

There are a few counts of this clonotype. This chain joins TRBV30 and TRBJ1-1; 10 bases match TRBD1. The ends lost 4 bases at V and 6 bases at J; junction bases unmatched: 8. This CDR3 comprises 14 residues. CDR1 GTSNPN and CDR2 SVGIG come from the germline V gene (reference sequence). The CDR3 loop is CAWTVGDRGPEAFF. Here the CDR3 DNA reads TGTGCCTGGACCGTGGGGGACAGGGGCCCTGAAGCTTTCTTT.

This clonotype was recorded many times. The gene calls are TRBV10-1 and TRBJ1-5; 8 nucleotides align to TRBD1. Trimming at V came to 8 bases and at J to 5 bases, leaving 2 bases not matched to a gene. Germline CDR1 and CDR2: WNHNN and SYGVQD (reference sequence). The CDR3 is 12 amino acids. The CDR3 sequence is CASLQGDQPQHF. The DNA for the CDR3 is TGCGCCAGCTTACAGGGGGATCAGCCCCAGCATTTT.

This clonotype came up many times. The chain carries TRBV18 and TRBJ1-5, with TRBD1 identical over 11 bases. This CDR3 has 16 amino acids. The V segment lost 1 base and the J segment 3 bases; nucleotides outside the gene matches: 2. CDR1 is KGHSH and CDR2 is LQKENI in the germline V gene. The CDR3 spells CASSPRDRGNNQPQHF. The CDR3 nucleotides are TGTGCCAGCTCACCACGGGACAGGGGGAACAATCAGCCCCAGCATTTT.

V gene TRBV5-1 combines with J gene TRBJ2-6, with D unresolved. Trimming removed 6 bases at V and 0 bases at J, with 1 base between. Germline values: CDR1 SGHRS, CDR2 YFSETQ. This CDR3 comprises 12 residues. This CDR3 reads CASISGANVLTF. CDR3 DNA sequence: TGCGCCAGCATCTCTGGGGCCAACGTCCTGACTTTC.